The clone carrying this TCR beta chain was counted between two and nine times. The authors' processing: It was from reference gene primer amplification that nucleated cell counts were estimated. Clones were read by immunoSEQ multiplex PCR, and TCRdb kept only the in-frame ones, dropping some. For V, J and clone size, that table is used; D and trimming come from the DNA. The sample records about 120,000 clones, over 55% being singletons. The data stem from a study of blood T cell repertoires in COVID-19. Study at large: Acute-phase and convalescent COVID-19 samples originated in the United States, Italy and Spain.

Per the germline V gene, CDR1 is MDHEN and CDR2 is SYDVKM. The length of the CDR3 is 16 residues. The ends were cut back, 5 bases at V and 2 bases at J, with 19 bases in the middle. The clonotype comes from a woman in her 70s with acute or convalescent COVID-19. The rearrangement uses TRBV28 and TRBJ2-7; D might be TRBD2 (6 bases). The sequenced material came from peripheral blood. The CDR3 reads CASSPRLGTVTYEQYF. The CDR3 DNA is TGTGCCAGCAGTCCCCGACTAGGGACCGTCACCTACGAGCAGTACTTC.